Below, 10 T cell receptor beta chains from the same sample are listed, as sequenced in a study of shared clonotypes between healthy human individuals. Cells designated naive CD8 were CD45RO-negative and were positively selected for CCR7, with terminally differentiated effector memory CD45RA+ cells excluded. Produced via immunoSEQ multiplex PCR; TCRdb's table is partial and in-frame only. Of about 2,200,000 clones in the sample, about 93% were seen once. Input material: naive CD8+ T cells from PBMCs. Source of these receptors: a man younger than 35 in good health. Some clones in this sample may be carry-over from other donors' samples.

The V call is TRBV27, the J call TRBJ2-6; D might be TRBD1 (7 bases). In germline, CDR1 is MNHEY, CDR2 SMNVEV (reference sequence). V was cut by 0 bases and J by 2 bases, with 14 bases left in between. The CDR3 spans 18 residues. The CDR3: CASSLSGRGAPGANVLTF. As DNA, the CDR3 is TGTGCCAGCAGTTTATCTGGCAGGGGGGCCCCTGGGGCCAACGTCCTGACTTTC.

The chain has TRBV9 and TRBJ2-7; 8 bases are a match to TRBD2. The CDR3 covers 13 residues. Germline loops: CDR1 SGDLS, CDR2 YYNGEE. V lost 5 bases and J lost 4; bases outside the gene matches: 5. This CDR3 is CASSQGLAYEQYF. Written as DNA, the CDR3 is TGTGCCAGCAGTCAAGGACTAGCTTACGAGCAGTACTTC.

Regarding this clone: In the same sample, other DNA sequences code for this CDR3. The chain is built from TRBV9 and TRBJ2-3; 10 nucleotides line up with TRBD2. Germline CDR1 reads SGDLS; CDR2 reads YYNGEE. V was pared by 0 bases and J by 2 bases, with 3 bases of the junction left unmatched. This CDR3 region has 16 residues. CDR3 in amino acids: CASSVELAGPTDTQYF. The CDR3 region has the DNA TGTGCCAGCAGCGTAGAACTAGCGGGACCCACAGATACGCAGTATTTT.

The chain employs TRBV4-1 and TRBJ2-4, with a weak D call TRBD1 (6 bases). V lost 1 base and J lost 8, with 18 bases in between. The CDR3 runs to 16 residues. Germline V gene lookup returns CDR1 MGHRA and CDR2 YSYEKL. The CDR3 DNA is TGCGCCAGCAGCCAAGGGGTGGGGGCTGGAGCGGACATTCAGTACTTC. The encoded protein is CASSQGVGAGADIQYF.

V gene TRBV19 combines with J gene TRBJ1-2; D uncertain. Looked up from germline, CDR1 is LNHDA and CDR2 is SQIVND (reference sequence). The V end lost 6 bases, the J end lost 4 bases, and 9 bases lay between the germline ends. The CDR3 is made up of 12 amino acids. The CDR3 DNA reads as TGTGCCAGTAGCCCCGACCCCTATGGCTACACCTTC. Its protein product is CASSPDPYGYTF. The full variable domain, in which reference TRBV19 and TRBJ1-2 provide the parts outside the CDR3, is DGGITQSPKYLFRKEGQNVTLSCEQNLNHDAMYWYRQDPGQGLRLIYYSQIVNDFQKGDIAEGYSVSREKKESFPLTVTSAQKNPTAFYLCASSPDPYGYTFGSGTRLTVV.

V is TRBV4-1 and J is TRBJ2-3; D not resolved. Trimming cost V 1 base and J 6 bases, with 11 bases left between them. In germline, CDR1 is MGHRA, CDR2 YSYEKL. There are 14 residues in the CDR3. The CDR3 sequence: CASSQGGLGDTQYF. The CDR3 region has the DNA TGCGCCAGCAGCCAAGGCGGCCTTGGGGATACGCAGTATTTT.

Turning to this clone: Other nucleotide sequences from this sample produce the same CDR3. The genes are TRBV13 and TRBJ2-7, with D unclear. V was clipped by 3 bases and J by 3 bases, with 6 bases between them. The CDR3 is made up of 12 amino acids. CDR1 is PRHDT and CDR2 is FYEKMQ in the germline V gene (reference sequence). The CDR3 region is CASSFPGYEQYF. The CDR3 region has the DNA TGTGCCAGCAGCTTTCCAGGCTACGAGCAGTACTTC.

The chain has TRBV6-5 and TRBJ2-7; 10 bases line up with TRBD2. The CDR3 runs to 15 residues. Germline V gene data show CDR1 as MNHEY and CDR2 as SVGAGI. V shed 5 bases and J 3 bases; nucleotides not matched to a gene: 7. CDR3 protein: CASSPRLAGYYEQYF. In DNA, the CDR3 is TGTGCCAGCAGTCCACGACTAGCGGGTTACTACGAGCAGTACTTC.

V usage is TRBV29-1 and J usage is TRBJ2-7, with D perhaps given as TRBD1 or TRBD2 (5 bases each). Germline CDR1 and CDR2: SQVTM and ANQGSEA. The CDR3 sequence is 12 residues long. Trimming left V 1 base short and J 12 bases short, with 16 bases between. CDR3 DNA sequence: TGCAGCGTTGAAGTCCCGAGAGGGGTGCCGTACTTC. It is translated as CSVEVPRGVPYF.

This chain links TRBV5-6 with TRBJ2-7, with TRBD2 matching 10 bases. V shed 0 bases and J 0 bases; nucleotides not matched to a gene: 3. Per the germline V gene, CDR1 is SGHDT and CDR2 is YYEEEE. CDR3 length: 16 amino acids. Here the CDR3 DNA reads TGTGCCAGCAGCTTGGCACTAGCGGGGTTCTCCTACGAGCAGTACTTC. It translates to CASSLALAGFSYEQYF.